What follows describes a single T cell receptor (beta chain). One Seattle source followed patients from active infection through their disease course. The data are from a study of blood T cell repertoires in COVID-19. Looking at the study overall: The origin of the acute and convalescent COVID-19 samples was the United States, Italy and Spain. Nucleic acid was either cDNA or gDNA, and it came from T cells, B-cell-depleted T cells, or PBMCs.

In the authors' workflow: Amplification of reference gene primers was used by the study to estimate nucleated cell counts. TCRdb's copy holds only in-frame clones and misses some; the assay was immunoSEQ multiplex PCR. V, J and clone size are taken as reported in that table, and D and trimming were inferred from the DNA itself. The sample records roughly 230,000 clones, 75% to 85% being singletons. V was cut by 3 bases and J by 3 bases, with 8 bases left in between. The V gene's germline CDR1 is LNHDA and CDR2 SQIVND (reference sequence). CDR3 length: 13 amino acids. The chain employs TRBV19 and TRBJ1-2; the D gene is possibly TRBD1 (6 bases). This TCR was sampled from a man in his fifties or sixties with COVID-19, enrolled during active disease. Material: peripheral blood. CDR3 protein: CASSMGADYGYTF. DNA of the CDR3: TGTGCCAGTAGTATGGGGGCAGACTATGGCTACACCTTC. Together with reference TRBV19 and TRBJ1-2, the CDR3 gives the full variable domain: DGGITQSPKYLFRKEGQNVTLSCEQNLNHDAMYWYRQDPGQGLRLIYYSQIVNDFQKGDIAEGYSVSREKKESFPLTVTSAQKNPTAFYLCASSMGADYGYTFGSGTRLTVV.